The entry below describes one TCR beta chain. Antigen specificity is unknown. An overlapping HIV-1 Gag peptide pool stimulated these cells at about 0.9 ug/peptide/mL. Sorted nonresponding memory CD4+ T cells were CD40L-negative, CD69-negative, CD45RO-high. This entry comes from a study of persistence of HIV-infected CD4 T cells. Germline loops: CDR1 SQVTM, CDR2 ANQGSEA. Trimming removed 6 bases from V and 0 bases from J; junction bases left unmatched: 5. The CDR3 loop spans 14 amino acids. This was the immunoSEQ version 4 assay in survey mode. Generated by immunoSEQ multiplex PCR, the TCRdb table keeps only in-frame clones and is missing some. The sample has about 64,000 clones; 65% to 75% are singletons.

This sequence originates from an adult man with HIV who was CMV-seropositive. Sequenced material: CD4+ T cells sorted from PBMCs after approximately 20-hour stimulation, taken from a patient who received antiretroviral therapy. The chain recombines TRBV29-1 with TRBJ1-5, with 7 bases fitting TRBD1. CDR3: CSVDRECSNQPQHF. The CDR3 bases are TGCAGCGTCGACAGGGAGTGTAGCAATCAGCCCCAGCATTTT. Using reference TRBV29-1 and TRBJ1-5 for the parts outside the CDR3, the full variable domain is SAVISQKPSRDICQRGTSLTIQCQVDSQVTMMFWYRQQPGQSLTLIATANQGSEATYESGFVIDKFPISRPNLTFSTLTVSNMSPEDSSIYLCSVDRECSNQPQHFGDGTRLSIL.